Given below is one TCR beta chain in context. This sample stems from a study of T cell changes during pregnancy in multiple sclerosis. Using immunoSEQ multiplex PCR, the repertoire was profiled, and TCRdb retains in-frame clones only, with some absent. This sample has about 59,000 clones; 90% to 95% occur once, and the top ten carry 0.35% to 0.45%. CDR1 SEHNR and CDR2 FQNEAQ come from the germline V gene (reference sequence). This CDR3 has 14 amino acids. The V gene end was trimmed by 6 bases and the J gene end by 5 bases; junction bases not matched to a gene: 8. This rearrangement joins TRBV7-9 to TRBJ1-1, with 8 nucleotides matching TRBD1. This clonotype was obtained from a female donor with multiple sclerosis, enrolled in a pregnancy study. This specimen consisted of CD4+ T cells from peripheral blood mononuclear cells, obtained before pregnancy. The CDR3 loop reads CASRGTGWGTEAFF. Here the CDR3 DNA reads TGTGCCAGCAGGGGGACAGGTTGGGGGACTGAAGCTTTCTTT.